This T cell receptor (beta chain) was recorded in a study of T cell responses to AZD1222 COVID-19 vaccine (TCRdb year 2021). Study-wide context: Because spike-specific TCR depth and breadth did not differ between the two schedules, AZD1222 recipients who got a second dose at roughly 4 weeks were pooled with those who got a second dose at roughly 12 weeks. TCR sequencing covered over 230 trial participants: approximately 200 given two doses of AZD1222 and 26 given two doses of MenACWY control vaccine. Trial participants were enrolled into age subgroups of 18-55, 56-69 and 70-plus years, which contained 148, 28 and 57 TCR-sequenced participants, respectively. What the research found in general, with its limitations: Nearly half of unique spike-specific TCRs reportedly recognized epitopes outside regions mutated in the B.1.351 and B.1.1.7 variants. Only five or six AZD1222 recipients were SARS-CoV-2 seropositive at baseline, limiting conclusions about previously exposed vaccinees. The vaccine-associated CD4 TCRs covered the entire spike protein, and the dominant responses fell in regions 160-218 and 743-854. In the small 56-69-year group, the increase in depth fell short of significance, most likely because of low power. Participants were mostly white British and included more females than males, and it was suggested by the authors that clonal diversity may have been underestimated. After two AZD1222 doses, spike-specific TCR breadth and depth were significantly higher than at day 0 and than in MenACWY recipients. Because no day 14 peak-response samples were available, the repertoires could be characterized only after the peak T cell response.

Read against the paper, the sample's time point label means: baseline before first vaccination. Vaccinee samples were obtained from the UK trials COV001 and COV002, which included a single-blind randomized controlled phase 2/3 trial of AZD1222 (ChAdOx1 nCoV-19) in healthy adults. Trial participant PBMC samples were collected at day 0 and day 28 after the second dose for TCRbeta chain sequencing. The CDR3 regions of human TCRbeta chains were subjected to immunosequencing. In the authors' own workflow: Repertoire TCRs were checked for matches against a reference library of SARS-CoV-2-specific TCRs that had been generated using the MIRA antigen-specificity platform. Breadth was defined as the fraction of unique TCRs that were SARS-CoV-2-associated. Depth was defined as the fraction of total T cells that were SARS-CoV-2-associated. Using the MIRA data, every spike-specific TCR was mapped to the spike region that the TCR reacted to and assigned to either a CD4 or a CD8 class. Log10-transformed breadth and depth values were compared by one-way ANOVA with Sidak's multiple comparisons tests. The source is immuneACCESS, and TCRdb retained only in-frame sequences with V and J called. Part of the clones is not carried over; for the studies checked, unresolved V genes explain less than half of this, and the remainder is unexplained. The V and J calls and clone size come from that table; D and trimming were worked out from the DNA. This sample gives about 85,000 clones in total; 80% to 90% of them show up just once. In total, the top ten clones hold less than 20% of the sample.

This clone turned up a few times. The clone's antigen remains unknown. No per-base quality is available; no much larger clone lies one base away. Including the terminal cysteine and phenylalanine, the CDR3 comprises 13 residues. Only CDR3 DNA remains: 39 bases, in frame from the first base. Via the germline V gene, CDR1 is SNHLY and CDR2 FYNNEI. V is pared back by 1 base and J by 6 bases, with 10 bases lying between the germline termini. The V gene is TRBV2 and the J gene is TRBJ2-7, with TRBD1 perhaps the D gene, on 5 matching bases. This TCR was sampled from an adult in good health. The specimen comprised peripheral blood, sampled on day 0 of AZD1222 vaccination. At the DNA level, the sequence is TGTGCCAGCAGTGAAGTCCTTAGGGGCGAGCAGTACTTC. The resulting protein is CASSEVLRGEQYF.